The present TCR beta chain was sequenced within a study of somatic mutations in cytotoxic T cells in rheumatoid arthritis. Clones were read by immunoSEQ multiplex PCR, and TCRdb kept only the in-frame ones, dropping some. This table holds around 18,000 clones, approximately 78% found once. The CDR3 length is 14 residues. Trimming removed 2 bases from V and 7 bases from J, with 12 bases in between. The germline V gene encodes CDR1 SGHTA and CDR2 FQGTGA. This receptor was identified in an adult with rheumatoid arthritis. Sequencing used CD8+ T cells sorted from blood. This chain links TRBV7-3 with TRBJ2-1; D possibly uses TRBD1 or TRBD2 (5 bases each). The CDR3 DNA sequence: TGTGCCAGCAGCTTAGAGGGGTCGGGGAATGAGCAGTTCTTC. As protein: CASSLEGSGNEQFF.